These T cell receptor beta chains were read from a single sample in a study of control samples from healthy donors and cancer patients. TCRdb's table, derived via immunoSEQ multiplex PCR, lists solely in-frame clones and lacks some. The top ten clones hold about 9% of a sample with about 140,000 clones, 88% of them seen once. Sequencing used blood. Every receptor here comes from a woman aged 25 to 45 in good health. Each CDR3 is given with its conserved first and last residue. A D gene is named only where the DNA matches it firmly. Some rows mark clone size as missing; the rest say once, few, many or name a class of expanded clone.

CDR3 protein,CDR3 DNA,D gene,V gene,clone size,J gene
CASSVNPGPYEQYF,TGTGCCAGCAGTGTCAACCCGGGTCCCTACGAGCAGTACTTC,-,TRBV2,few,TRBJ2-7
CSASPSSVRRGGTQYF,TGCAGTGCTAGTCCCTCTTCTGTGCGGAGGGGGGGCACGCAGTATTTT,-,TRBV20-1,-,TRBJ2-3
CASSVVEQNSPLHF,TGTGCCAGCAGCGTTGTGGAGCAAAATTCACCCCTCCACTTT,-,TRBV9,few,TRBJ1-6
CASGLVQSEDRSSYEQYF,TGTGCTAGTGGTTTGGTACAATCGGAGGACAGGAGCTCCTACGAGCAGTACTTC,TRBD1,TRBV12-5,-,TRBJ2-7
CASSENWSYGYTF,TGTGCCAGCAGTGAAAATTGGTCCTATGGCTACACCTTC,-,TRBV6-1,-,TRBJ1-2
CASSSTSSPGEQFF,TGCGCCAGCAGCTCCACCTCTAGCCCAGGGGAGCAGTTCTTC,-,TRBV5-1,-,TRBJ2-1
CASSLGHQRSHNEQFF,TGTGCCAGCAGCTTAGGTCACCAGCGGTCTCACAATGAGCAGTTCTTC,-,TRBV11-2,-,TRBJ2-1
CASRQGESDEQYF,TGTGCCAGCAGACAGGGTGAGAGCGACGAGCAGTACTTC,-,TRBV2,few,TRBJ2-7
CSVEDHDEQFF,TGCAGCGTTGAAGATCACGATGAGCAGTTCTTC,-,TRBV29-1,-,TRBJ2-1
CASSPLQGSGNTIYF,TGTGCCAGCTCACCACTTCAAGGCTCTGGAAACACCATATATTTT,-,TRBV18,few,TRBJ1-3
CASSLITGEDGYTF,TGTGCCAGCAGCTTAATAACAGGGGAAGATGGCTACACCTTC,TRBD1,TRBV11-2,-,TRBJ1-2
CASSLAGGADQPQHF,TGTGCCAGCAGCTTAGCGGGGGGGGCGGATCAGCCCCAGCATTTT,-,TRBV7-2,-,TRBJ1-5
CASSPQGRYGNTIYF,TGTGCTAGCAGCCCGCAGGGTAGGTACGGAAACACCATATATTTT,-,TRBV7-7,-,TRBJ1-3
CASSLSENTEAFF,TGTGCCAGCAGTTTATCAGAGAACACTGAAGCTTTCTTT,-,TRBV12-3/TRBV12-4,-,TRBJ1-1
CGSYGQHYSEQYF,TGTGGAAGTTACGGACAACACTACTCCGAGCAGTACTTC,-,TRBV28,-,TRBJ2-7
CASSVQGTGNTEAFF,TGTGCCAGCAGCGTACAAGGGACAGGGAACACTGAAGCTTTCTTT,TRBD1,TRBV7-8,-,TRBJ1-1
CASGVIWSTDTQYF,TGCGCCAGCGGCGTAATTTGGAGCACAGATACGCAGTATTTT,-,TRBV5-1,-,TRBJ2-3
CASSKRIANTGELFF,TGTGCCAGCAGCAAGAGGATTGCGAACACCGGGGAGCTGTTTTTT,-,TRBV3-1/TRBV3-2,-,TRBJ2-2
CASSERGMGYGYTF,TGTGCCAGCAGTGAAAGGGGTATGGGTTATGGCTACACCTTC,-,TRBV6-1,-,TRBJ1-2
CASSPKGQAYYGYTF,TGTGCCAGCAGCCCTAAGGGACAGGCCTACTATGGCTACACCTTC,TRBD1,TRBV7-2,once,TRBJ1-2
CASSVGSGTAGANVLTF,TGTGCCAGCAGCGTAGGCTCAGGAACAGCTGGGGCCAACGTCCTGACTTTC,-,TRBV9,-,TRBJ2-6
CASSLAGTGVGSYGYTF,TGTGCCAGCAGCTTAGCCGGGACAGGGGTGGGAAGCTATGGCTACACCTTC,TRBD1,TRBV7-3,-,TRBJ1-2